This T cell receptor (beta chain) was captured in a study of shared clonotypes between healthy human individuals (dated by TCRdb to between 2020 and 2021). Background for the entire study: Three men and a couple of women, aged 18 to 49 years, made up the cohort. For each donor, three plates each were used for CD4 naive and CD4 memory, two plates were used for CD8 naive, and one plate was used for CD8 memory. The study deeply sequenced blood TCR repertoires of five healthy adults to estimate repertoire size and the extent of clonotype sharing between individuals. Libraries were prepared and TCR repertoires were sequenced by different laboratories using diverse techniques, in order to increase sequencing depth and limit assay-specific biases. Each donor's leukapheresis produced roughly between about 0.9 and 9.5 billion PBMCs. General conclusions and limits of the study: Even with the large sequencing depth, rarefaction of the sorted-subset datasets indicated that sequencing was incomplete. The genetic and exposure-history diversity represented was limited by the small number of donors. Sampling was restricted to blood, and TCR repertoires in tissue are likely to differ from TCR repertoires in blood. Sharing across several donors was observed for around 4.8% of naive CD4, over 3% of naive CD8, about 2.3% of memory CD4, and approximately 0.41% of memory CD8 clonotypes. Naive subsets generally had larger estimated clonotype richness than memory subsets. Pairwise subsampling indicated that sequencing depth was expected to affect the degree of clonotype sharing among donors. Compared with non-shared clonotypes, clonotypes shared by all four sorted-subset donors had higher generation probabilities.

Turning to this clone: This receptor's antigen is unknown. No much larger clone exists at a distance of one base, and base qualities are not known.

Using the deep immunoSEQ assay, multiplex PCR amplified TCR CDR3 regions from genomic DNA. Genomic DNA extracted from each cell subset was distributed evenly over all wells of several immunoSEQ 96-well plates, and each plate served as one replicate. For sorted subsets, each replicate PCR was loaded with approximately 0.2 ug genomic DNA, equivalent to about 30,000 T cell genomes. Purified libraries were quantified with a Qubit 3.0 fluorometer, sized on a Bioanalyzer 2100, and re-quantified with the KAPA Library Quantification kit. A separate single-read 150-cycle Illumina NextSeq 550 flow cell was used to sequence each immunoSEQ 96-well plate. The source study handled its data this way. Because only junctional sequences without quality scores were contained in the immunoSEQ output, filtering matching that applied to full-length reads could not be performed. To assign V/J genes and CDR3, sequences were annotated using PyIR, a Python wrapper for IgBLAST v1.9, with IMGT germline references. Reads were removed for weak V/J assignments (E-value above 1e-6), missing CDR3, stop codons, out-of-frame junctions, or ambiguous translated residues. V3J clonotypes were defined by identical inferred V gene, J gene, and CDR3 amino acid sequence. Percentage overlap between repertoires was calculated by dividing the number of shared unique clonotypes by the size of the smaller repertoire. Richness of each repertoire was evaluated using RTK rarefaction, the Chao1 estimator, and Recon v2.1 estimates of unobserved clonotypes. For all TCRbeta clonotypes obtained by the gDNA method from four donors, generation probabilities were computed with OLGA. TCRdb took over this immuneACCESS table, retaining in-frame rearrangements with V and J assigned. Such tables are incomplete; in checked studies, under half of the missing clones stem from an unresolved V gene, and the remainder is unexplained. V, J and clone size are taken as reported in that table, and D and trimming were inferred from the DNA itself. Within this sample are about 1 million clones, with about 75% of them counted one time only. The ten largest clones add up to approximately 1.5% of the sample.

The donors were healthy, HIV-negative adults who had no recently reported acute infections or vaccinations. All donors were Caucasian adults living in Nashville, Tennessee, USA. Magnetic negative selection was used to enrich CD4+ T cells, after which naive cells were positively selected on CD45RA and the negative fraction became the memory subset. Blood was collected by leukapheresis, and PBMCs were isolated by Ficoll-Histopaque density gradient centrifugation and then cryopreserved in liquid nitrogen vapor phase. Analytical flow cytometry was used to check the purity and quantity of every magnetically sorted T cell population. Genomic DNA was isolated from every sorted fraction and measured by UV absorbance on a Nanodrop 2000c. V is cut back by 2 bases and J by 7 bases, with 5 bases in the junction unmatched. Measured from the cysteine to the phenylalanine, the CDR3 is 14 residues long. CDR3 DNA only is kept here, 42 bases in frame from base 1. For CDR1 and CDR2, the germline V gene lists MNHEY and SVGAGI.

Sequencing was performed on memory CD4+ T cells sorted from blood. In light of the paper, this sample's cell subset or site label describes: CD45RA-negative fraction. This TCR derives from a man younger than 35 in good health. The rearrangement combines TRBV6-5 with TRBJ1-5, with TRBD1 identical over 7 junction bases. In nucleotide form, the sequence is TGTGCCAGCAGTTACAGGCAGGGGGGGCAGCCCCAGCATTTT. The encoded protein is CASSYRQGGQPQHF.